This T cell receptor (beta chain) was obtained from a study of cytomegalovirus exposure and HLA in healthy donors. Germline values: CDR1 MNHEY, CDR2 SVGAGI. With 2 bases clipped from V and 6 bases from J, the junction kept 7 bases outside the gene matches. The length of the CDR3 is 15 residues. The repertoire was sequenced with immunoSEQ multiplex PCR; TCRdb's copy has only in-frame clones and lacks some. The sample shows about 130,000 clones, around 90% of them seen only once. The TCR sequence derives from a woman under 40 in good health and CMV-seropositive. The sample taken for sequencing was PBMCs. J is TRBJ2-1 and V is TRBV6-5; 7 nucleotides agree with TRBD1. The CDR3 bases are TGTGCCAGCAGTTACAGGCACCGGGACAGCAATGAGCAGTTCTTC. This sequence encodes CASSYRHRDSNEQFF.